A selection of T cell receptor beta chains follows, all from one sample in a study of T cell changes during pregnancy in multiple sclerosis. Clones were sequenced by immunoSEQ multiplex PCR, and TCRdb holds only the in-frame ones, with some missing. The sample contains 35,000 or so clones, 90% to 95% of which appear only once. The sequences come from CD4+ T cells from peripheral blood mononuclear cells, collected after pregnancy. Source of these receptors: a female donor with multiple sclerosis, enrolled in a pregnancy study. Each CDR3 is given with its conserved first and last residue. A D gene is named only where the DNA matches it firmly. Not every row has a clone size; where given, it reads once, few, many or a size class.

V gene,clone size,D gene,J gene,CDR3 DNA,CDR3 protein
TRBV29-1,-,-,TRBJ1-2,TGCAGCGTTGTTGGCGCGGGGGTGGATGGCTACACCTTC,CSVVGAGVDGYTF
TRBV27,-,TRBD1,TRBJ1-2,TGTGCCAGCAGCCCAGGGGACAGGGTGGGTGGCTACACCTTC,CASSPGDRVGGYTF
TRBV29-1,-,-,TRBJ1-1,TGCAGCGCTCGCAGGGAGGTTGAAGCTTTCTTT,CSARREVEAFF
TRBV2,-,TRBD1,TRBJ2-7,TGTGCCAGCAGCGACCGGGACAGGGTTTATGAGCAGTACTTC,CASSDRDRVYEQYF
TRBV6-1,-,-,TRBJ1-5,TGTGCCAGCTCGGACAGCCCCATAAATCAGCCCCAGCATTTT,CASSDSPINQPQHF
TRBV6-6,once,-,TRBJ2-1,TGTGCCAGCAGTGCGCCAGTACAGGGTTTGAATGAGCAGTTCTTC,CASSAPVQGLNEQFF
TRBV9,few,TRBD2,TRBJ2-1,TGTGCCAGCAGCCCGCGGGGGAACCCCTACAATGAGCAGTTCTTC,CASSPRGNPYNEQFF
TRBV5-1,-,-,TRBJ1-5,TGCGCCAGCAGCTTAAACGGGGGTAGCAATCAGCCCCAGCATTTT,CASSLNGGSNQPQHF
TRBV4-2,-,TRBD1,TRBJ1-4,TGTGCCAGCAGCCACCCCCGGACAGGGGGCGAGGGGGTAAAACTGTTTTTT,CASSHPRTGGEGVKLFF
TRBV6-1,-,-,TRBJ2-1,TGTGCCAGCAGTGTAGGGGGAGCCGCAATAGGTGAGCAGTTCTTC,CASSVGGAAIGEQFF
TRBV7-2,-,-,TRBJ2-1,TGTGCCAGCAGCTTTAAGGCGGGACCTAAGAATGAGCAGTTCTTC,CASSFKAGPKNEQFF
TRBV2,-,TRBD1,TRBJ1-1,TGTGCCAGCAGCCCATCACCAGGGGGTTGGACTGAAGCTTTCTTT,CASSPSPGGWTEAFF
TRBV5-1,-,-,TRBJ2-5,TGCGCCAGCAGCTTGGATAGAGATCGGCGGGAGACCCAGTACTTC,CASSLDRDRRETQYF
TRBV19,-,-,TRBJ1-1,TGTGCCAGTAGTCCCCGGGAGGAGAACACTGAAGCTTTCTTT,CASSPREENTEAFF
TRBV6-1,-,-,TRBJ1-2,TGTGCCAGCAGTGAAGCGGGGGGAAGCTATGGCTACACCTTC,CASSEAGGSYGYTF
TRBV11-1,-,-,TRBJ1-1,TGTGCCAGCAGCTTCCGGTCACCGGGTAACACTGAAGCTTTCTTT,CASSFRSPGNTEAFF
TRBV7-8,once,-,TRBJ2-6,TGTGCCAGCAGCCCCAAGGCAGGTCCCGGGGCCAACGTCCTGACTTTC,CASSPKAGPGANVLTF
TRBV4-1,-,TRBD1,TRBJ2-2,TGCGCCAGCAGCCAAGAGGGGACAGGGGGCTCCGGGGAGCTGTTTTTT,CASSQEGTGGSGELFF
TRBV28,-,TRBD1,TRBJ2-7,TGTGCCAGCAGTTTGGTGGACAGGGTGAAGTACGAGCAGTACTTC,CASSLVDRVKYEQYF
TRBV2,-,TRBD1,TRBJ2-7,TGTGCCAGCAGTACTAAACAGGGGAGAAGCTCCTACGAGCAGTACTTC,CASSTKQGRSSYEQYF
TRBV11-2,-,TRBD2,TRBJ2-5,TGTGCCAGCAGCTTAGGGCCCCCTGGCGGGGGGTATCGGGAGACCCAGTACTTC,CASSLGPPGGGYRETQYF
TRBV6-1,-,TRBD1,TRBJ1-2,TGTGCCAGCAAACCTGCCGGGACAGATAACTATGGCTACACCTTC,CASKPAGTDNYGYTF
TRBV6-5,-,TRBD1,TRBJ1-1,TGTGCCAGCAGCAATACAGGGGCGGGTGAAGCTTTCTTT,CASSNTGAGEAFF
TRBV27,-,-,TRBJ2-5,TGTGCCAGCAGGGACAGAGGTTCGTACCAAGAGACCCAGTACTTC,CASRDRGSYQETQYF
TRBV10-3,-,TRBD1,TRBJ2-7,TGTGCCATCAGTGAGTTGGGACAGGGAGCGGGCGAGCAGTACTTC,CAISELGQGAGEQYF
TRBV9,-,TRBD2,TRBJ2-3,TGTGCCAGCAGCGGGGAACATCCATCACGACTAGCGGGACACACAGATACGCAGTATTTT,CASSGEHPSRLAGHTDTQYF
TRBV27,-,TRBD1,TRBJ1-6,TGTGCCAGCAGTTTAAAAGGGACAGGGGCTTTTCTTAGCTCCTATAATTCACCCCTCCACTTT,CASSLKGTGAFLSSYNSPLHF
TRBV4-3,-,-,TRBJ2-3,TGCGCCAGCAGCCAAGAAGGAGGACTTTGGCAGTATTTT,CASSQEGGLWQYF
TRBV4-2,-,-,TRBJ1-1,TGTGCCAGCAGCCGAGGACAGTCTCTTAACACTGAAGCTTTCTTT,CASSRGQSLNTEAFF
TRBV2,-,-,TRBJ1-2,TGTGCCAGCAGTGAAGACGGGAACTATGGCTACACCTTC,CASSEDGNYGYTF
TRBV5-1,-,TRBD1,TRBJ1-4,TGCGCCAGCAGCCCGGACAGGGGTCGAGGTGAAAAACTGTTTTTT,CASSPDRGRGEKLFF
TRBV7-6,-,-,TRBJ2-1,TGTGCCAGCAGCTTGGAACTAGCATGGAATGAGCAGTTCTTC,CASSLELAWNEQFF
TRBV11-1,-,-,TRBJ2-7,TGTGCCAGCAGCCTAATTAGGGGGACGAAGAACGAGCAGTACTTC,CASSLIRGTKNEQYF
TRBV12-2,-,-,TRBJ2-5,TGTGCAAGTCGCTTAGTAGGGACCCAAAGGGGGGAGACCCAGTACTTC,CASRLVGTQRGETQYF
TRBV7-7,-,TRBD2,TRBJ2-2,TGTGCCAGCAGCCCTAGCGGGGGAAACACCGGGGAGCTGTTTTTT,CASSPSGGNTGELFF
TRBV9,few,-,TRBJ1-1,TGTGCCAGCACCAACAGTAAGAACACTGAAGCTTTCTTT,CASTNSKNTEAFF
TRBV6-6,-,TRBD2,TRBJ2-1,TGTGCCAGCAGTTATCTAGCGGCCAATGAGCAGTTCTTC,CASSYLAANEQFF
TRBV27,once,-,TRBJ2-5,TGTGCCAGCAGTAATCGCGGAGAGACCCAGTACTTC,CASSNRGETQYF
TRBV6-9,-,TRBD1,TRBJ1-2,TGTGCCAGCAGTTCACCGGGACAGGGGGCGTATGGCTACACCTTC,CASSSPGQGAYGYTF
TRBV5-4,once,-,TRBJ1-1,TGTGCCAGCAGCTTAACACCCTCGAACACTGAAGCTTTCTTT,CASSLTPSNTEAFF
TRBV29-1,-,-,TRBJ2-7,TGCAGCGTTGGGGGCGGGGACCATCGACGCGAGCAGTACTTC,CSVGGGDHRREQYF
TRBV19,-,-,TRBJ2-1,TGTGCCAGAGGGGGGCGGGAGAGCCACAATGAGCAGTTCTTC,CARGGRESHNEQFF
TRBV2,-,-,TRBJ2-7,TGTGCCAGCAGTCCCCCGGGACTGCCCAATCCCGCCTTC,CASSPPGLPNPAF
TRBV7-7,-,TRBD2,TRBJ2-5,TGTGCCAGCAGCTTAGTCCTAGCGGGGGACAAAGAGACCCAGTACTTC,CASSLVLAGDKETQYF
TRBV11-2,-,TRBD1,TRBJ2-1,TGTGCCAGCAGCGGCCGACAGGGGACTTACAATGAGCAGTTCTTC,CASSGRQGTYNEQFF
TRBV5-4,-,TRBD1,TRBJ1-2,TGTGCCAGCAGCTTGATTCGCGGTGGACAGGGCGTCTACACCTTC,CASSLIRGGQGVYTF
TRBV12-5,-,TRBD1,TRBJ1-4,TGTGCTAGTGGTTTGGTACTCCGGACAGGGGGCCGGTCTAATGAAAAACTGTTTTTT,CASGLVLRTGGRSNEKLFF
TRBV28,-,TRBD1,TRBJ1-5,TGTGCCAGCAGTTTGGGACAGTTTATTGAGCCCCAGCATTTT,CASSLGQFIEPQHF